Below are 3 T cell receptor beta chains sequenced from a single sample in a study of T cell changes during pregnancy in multiple sclerosis (dated by TCRdb to the late 2010s). Receptor libraries were prepared by the immunoSEQ multiplex PCR assay. In TCRdb, the immuneACCESS table is reduced to in-frame sequences with V and J assigned. These tables do not hold every clone; where another copy was compared, an unresolved V gene accounts for under half, and the others remain unexplained. Recorded for this sample are about 47,000 clones; approximately 90% of them occurred a single time. Of the sample, 1.5% to 2% is held by the ten largest clones. This specimen was peripheral blood, taken in the first trimester of pregnancy. All receptors come from a female donor with multiple sclerosis, enrolled in a pregnancy study.

V is TRBV6-6 and J is TRBJ2-7, with a weak D call TRBD1 (5 bases). The V gene lost 2 bases and the J gene lost 3 bases, with 8 bases spanning the gap. CDR3 length: 13 amino acids. Germline V lookup: CDR1 MNHNY, CDR2 SVGAGI (reference sequence). CDR3 sequence: CASSYPGHYEQYF. As DNA, the CDR3 is TGTGCCAGCAGTTACCCTGGACACTACGAGCAGTACTTC.

This rearrangement joins TRBV6-1 to TRBJ2-5; D is unresolved. The CDR3 is 11 amino acids. CDR1 is MNHNS and CDR2 is SASEGT in the germline V gene. V lost 8 bases to trimming and J lost 2 bases, with 6 bases between them. In DNA form, the CDR3 reads TGTGCCAGCGAGCATCAAGAGACCCAGTACTTC. Translating it yields CASEHQETQYF.

V and J are TRBV19 and TRBJ1-2; D not resolved. The CDR3 contains 13 residues. V was shortened by 6 bases and J by 5 bases, with 13 bases between the two germline ends. From germline, CDR1 is LNHDA and CDR2 SQIVND (reference sequence). As DNA, the CDR3 is TGTGCCAGTAGCCCCCTCTGGGCGTATGGCTACACCTTC. Translation gives CASSPLWAYGYTF.